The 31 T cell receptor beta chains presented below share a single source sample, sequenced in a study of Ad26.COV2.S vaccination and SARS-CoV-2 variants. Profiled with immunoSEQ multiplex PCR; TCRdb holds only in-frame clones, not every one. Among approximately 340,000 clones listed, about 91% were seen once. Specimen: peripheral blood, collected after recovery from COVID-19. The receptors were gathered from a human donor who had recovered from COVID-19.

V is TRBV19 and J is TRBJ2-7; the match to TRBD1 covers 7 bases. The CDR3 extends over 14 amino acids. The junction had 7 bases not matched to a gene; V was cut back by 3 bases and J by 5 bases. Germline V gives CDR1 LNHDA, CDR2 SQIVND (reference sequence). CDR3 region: CASSIGTELNEQYF. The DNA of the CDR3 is TGTGCCAGTAGTATCGGGACAGAGCTCAACGAGCAGTACTTC.

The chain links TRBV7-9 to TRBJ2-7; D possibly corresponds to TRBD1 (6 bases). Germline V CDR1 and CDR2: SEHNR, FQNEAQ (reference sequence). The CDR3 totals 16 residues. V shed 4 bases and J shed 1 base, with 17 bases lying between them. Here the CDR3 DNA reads TGTGCCAGCAGCTCAAACCGGGACAACCGATCCTACGAGCAGTACTTC. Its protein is CASSSNRDNRSYEQYF.

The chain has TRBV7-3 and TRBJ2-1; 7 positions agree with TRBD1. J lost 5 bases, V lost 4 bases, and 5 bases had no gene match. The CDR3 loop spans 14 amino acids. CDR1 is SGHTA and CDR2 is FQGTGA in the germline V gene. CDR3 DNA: TGTGCCAGCAGCTCGGGACAGTATAACAATGAGCAGTTCTTC. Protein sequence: CASSSGQYNNEQFF.

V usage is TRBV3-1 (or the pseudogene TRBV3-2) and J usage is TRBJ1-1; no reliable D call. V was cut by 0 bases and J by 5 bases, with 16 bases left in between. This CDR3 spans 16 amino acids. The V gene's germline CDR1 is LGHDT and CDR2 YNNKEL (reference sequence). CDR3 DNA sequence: TGTGCCAGCAGCCAAGATAGAGGAGGCGCGGGTACTGAAGCTTTCTTT. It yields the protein CASSQDRGGAGTEAFF.

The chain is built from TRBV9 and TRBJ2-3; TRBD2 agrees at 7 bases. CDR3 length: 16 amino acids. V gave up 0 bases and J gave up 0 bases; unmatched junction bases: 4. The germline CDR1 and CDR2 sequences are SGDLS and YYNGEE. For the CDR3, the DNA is TGTGCCAGCAGCGTAGCTGGGGGGGGTAGCACAGATACGCAGTATTTT. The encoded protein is CASSVAGGGSTDTQYF.

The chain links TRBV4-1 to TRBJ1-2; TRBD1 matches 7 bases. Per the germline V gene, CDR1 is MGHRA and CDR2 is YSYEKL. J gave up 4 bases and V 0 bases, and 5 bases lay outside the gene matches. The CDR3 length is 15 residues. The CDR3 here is CASSQDTDRVYGYTF. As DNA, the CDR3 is TGCGCCAGCAGCCAAGATACCGACAGGGTCTATGGCTACACCTTC.

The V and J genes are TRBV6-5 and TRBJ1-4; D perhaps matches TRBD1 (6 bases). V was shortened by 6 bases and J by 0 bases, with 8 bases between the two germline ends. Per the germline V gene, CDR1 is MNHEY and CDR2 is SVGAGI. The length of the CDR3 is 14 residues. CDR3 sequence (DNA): TGTGCCAGCAGGGACAGAGCAACTAATGAAAAACTGTTTTTT. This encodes CASRDRATNEKLFF.

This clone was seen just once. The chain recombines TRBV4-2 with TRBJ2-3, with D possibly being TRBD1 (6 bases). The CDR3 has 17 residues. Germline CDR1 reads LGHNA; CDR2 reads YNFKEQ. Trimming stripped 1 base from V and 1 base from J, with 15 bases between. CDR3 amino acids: CASSQVPLAGGTDTQYF. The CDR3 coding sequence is TGTGCCAGCAGCCAAGTCCCTTTGGCAGGGGGCACAGATACGCAGTATTTT.

CDR3 in DNA: TGTGCCAGCAGCTACCGTCTGGGAGCCAAAAACATTCAGTACTTC. Translation gives CASSYRLGAKNIQYF. V is TRBV5-6 and J is TRBJ2-4; D unresolved. Trimming removed 3 bases at V and 0 bases at J, with 10 bases between. Germline V gene sequence: CDR1 SGHDT, CDR2 YYEEEE. The CDR3 length is 15 residues.

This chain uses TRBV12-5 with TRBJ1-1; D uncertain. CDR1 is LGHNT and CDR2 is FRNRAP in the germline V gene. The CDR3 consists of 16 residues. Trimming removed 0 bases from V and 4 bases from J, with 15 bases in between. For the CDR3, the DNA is TGTGCTAGTGGTTTGGTACCAGGAACGGGAGGCACTGAAGCTTTCTTT. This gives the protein CASGLVPGTGGTEAFF.

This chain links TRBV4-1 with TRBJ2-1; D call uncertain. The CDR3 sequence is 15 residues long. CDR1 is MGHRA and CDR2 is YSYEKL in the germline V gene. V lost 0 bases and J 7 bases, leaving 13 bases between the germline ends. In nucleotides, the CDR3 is TGCGCCAGCAGCCAAGAGTTCTCGGTCCCGAATGAGCAGTTCTTC. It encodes CASSQEFSVPNEQFF.

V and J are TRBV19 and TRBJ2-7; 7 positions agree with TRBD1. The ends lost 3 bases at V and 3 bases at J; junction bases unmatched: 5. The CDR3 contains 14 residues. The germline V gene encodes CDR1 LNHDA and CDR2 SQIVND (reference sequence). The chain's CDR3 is CASSITTGYYEQYF. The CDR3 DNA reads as TGTGCCAGTAGTATCACGACAGGGTACTACGAGCAGTACTTC.

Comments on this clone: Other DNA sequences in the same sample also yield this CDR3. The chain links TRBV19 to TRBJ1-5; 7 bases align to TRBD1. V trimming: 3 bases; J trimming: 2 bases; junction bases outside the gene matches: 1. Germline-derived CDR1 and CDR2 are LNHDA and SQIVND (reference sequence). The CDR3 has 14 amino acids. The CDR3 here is CASSITGGNQPQHF. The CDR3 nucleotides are TGTGCCAGTAGTATCACAGGGGGCAATCAGCCCCAGCATTTT.

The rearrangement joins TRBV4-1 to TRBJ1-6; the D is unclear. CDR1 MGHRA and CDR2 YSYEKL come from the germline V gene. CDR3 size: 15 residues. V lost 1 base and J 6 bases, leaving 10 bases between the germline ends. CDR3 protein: CASSQAEDFNSPLHF. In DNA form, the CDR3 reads TGCGCCAGCAGCCAAGCGGAGGATTTTAATTCACCCCTCCACTTT.

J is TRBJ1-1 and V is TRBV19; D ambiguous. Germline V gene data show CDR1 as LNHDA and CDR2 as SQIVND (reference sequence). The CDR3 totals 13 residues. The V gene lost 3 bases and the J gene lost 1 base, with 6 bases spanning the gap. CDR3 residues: CASSISQNTEAFF. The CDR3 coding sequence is TGTGCCAGTAGTATTTCGCAGAACACTGAAGCTTTCTTT.

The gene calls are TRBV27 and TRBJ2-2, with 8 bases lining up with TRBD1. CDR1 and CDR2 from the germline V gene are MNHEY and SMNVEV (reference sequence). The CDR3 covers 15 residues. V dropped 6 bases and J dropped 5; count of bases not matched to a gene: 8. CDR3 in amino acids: CASSDHRGYTGELFF. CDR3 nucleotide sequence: TGTGCCAGCAGCGACCACAGGGGGTATACCGGGGAGCTGTTTTTT.

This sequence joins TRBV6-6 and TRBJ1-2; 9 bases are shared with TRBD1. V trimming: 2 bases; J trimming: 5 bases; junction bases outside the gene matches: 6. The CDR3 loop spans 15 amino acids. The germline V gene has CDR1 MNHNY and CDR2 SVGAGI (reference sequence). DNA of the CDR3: TGTGCCAGCAGTTACACTGGGACAGGGACTTATGGCTACACCTTC. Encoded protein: CASSYTGTGTYGYTF.

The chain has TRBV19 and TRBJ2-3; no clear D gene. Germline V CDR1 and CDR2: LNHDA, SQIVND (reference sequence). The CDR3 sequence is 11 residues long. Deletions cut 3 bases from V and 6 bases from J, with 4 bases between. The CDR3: CASSIRDTQYF. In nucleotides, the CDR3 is TGTGCCAGTAGTATTCGGGATACGCAGTATTTT.

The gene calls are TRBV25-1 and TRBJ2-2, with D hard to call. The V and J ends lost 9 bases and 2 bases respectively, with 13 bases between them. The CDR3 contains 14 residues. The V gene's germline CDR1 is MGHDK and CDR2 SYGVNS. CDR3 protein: CASLGNDNTGELFF. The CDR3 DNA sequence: TGTGCCAGTTTGGGGAACGATAACACCGGGGAGCTGTTTTTT.

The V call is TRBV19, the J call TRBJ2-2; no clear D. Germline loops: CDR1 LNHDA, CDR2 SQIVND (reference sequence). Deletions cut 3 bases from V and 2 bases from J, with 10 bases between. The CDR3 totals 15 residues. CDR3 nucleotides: TGTGCCAGTAGTATTGCGGCTGCTAACACCGGGGAGCTGTTTTTT. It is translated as CASSIAAANTGELFF.

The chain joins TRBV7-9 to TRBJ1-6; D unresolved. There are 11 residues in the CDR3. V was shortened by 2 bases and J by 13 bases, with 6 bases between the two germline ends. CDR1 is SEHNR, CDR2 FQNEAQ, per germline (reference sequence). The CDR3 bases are TGTGCCAGCAGCTTAATGGGGCCCCTCCACTTT. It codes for CASSLMGPLHF.

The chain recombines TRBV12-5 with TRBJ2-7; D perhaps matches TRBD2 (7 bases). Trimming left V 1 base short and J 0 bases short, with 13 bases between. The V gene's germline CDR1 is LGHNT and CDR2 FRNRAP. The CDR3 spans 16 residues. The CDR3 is CASGLDSGTYSYEQYF. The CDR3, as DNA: TGTGCTAGTGGTTTGGACAGCGGGACATACTCCTACGAGCAGTACTTC.

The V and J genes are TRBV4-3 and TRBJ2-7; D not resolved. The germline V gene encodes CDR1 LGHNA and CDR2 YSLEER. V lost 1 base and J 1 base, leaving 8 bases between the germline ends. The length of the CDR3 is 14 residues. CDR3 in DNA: TGCGCCAGCAGCCAAGCCCCAGCTTCCTACGAGCAGTACTTC. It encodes CASSQAPASYEQYF.

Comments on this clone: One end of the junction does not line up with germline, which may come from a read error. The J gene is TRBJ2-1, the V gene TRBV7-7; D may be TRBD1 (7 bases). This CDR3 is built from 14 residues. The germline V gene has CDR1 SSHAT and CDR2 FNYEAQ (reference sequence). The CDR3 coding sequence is TGTGCTAGCAGCCCTGGCGGGACAGAACATGAGCAGTTCTTC. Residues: CASSPGGTEHEQFF.

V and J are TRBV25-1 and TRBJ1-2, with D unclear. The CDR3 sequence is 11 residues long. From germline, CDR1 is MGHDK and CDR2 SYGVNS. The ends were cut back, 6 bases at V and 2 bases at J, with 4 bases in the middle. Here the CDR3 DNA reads TGTGCCAGCAGGACAAACTATGGCTACACCTTC. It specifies CASRTNYGYTF.

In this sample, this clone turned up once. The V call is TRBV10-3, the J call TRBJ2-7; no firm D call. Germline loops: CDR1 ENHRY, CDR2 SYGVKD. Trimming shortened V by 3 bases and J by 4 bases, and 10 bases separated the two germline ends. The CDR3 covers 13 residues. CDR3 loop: CAISDSRIYEQYF. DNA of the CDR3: TGTGCCATCAGTGACAGCCGAATTTACGAGCAGTACTTC.

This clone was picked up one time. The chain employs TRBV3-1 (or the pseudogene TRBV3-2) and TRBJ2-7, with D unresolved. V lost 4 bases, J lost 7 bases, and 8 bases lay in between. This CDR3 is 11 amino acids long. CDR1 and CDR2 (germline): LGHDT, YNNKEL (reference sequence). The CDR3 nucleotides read TGTGCCAGCAGCCTAAACGAAGAGCAGTACTTC. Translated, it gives CASSLNEEQYF.

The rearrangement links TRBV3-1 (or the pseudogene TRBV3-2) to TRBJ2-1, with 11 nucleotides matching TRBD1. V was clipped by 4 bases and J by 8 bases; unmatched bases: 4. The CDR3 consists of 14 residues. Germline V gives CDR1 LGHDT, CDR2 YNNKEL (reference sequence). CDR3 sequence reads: CASSRGTGGYEQFF. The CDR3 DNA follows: TGTGCCAGCAGCCGTGGGACAGGGGGTTATGAGCAGTTCTTC.

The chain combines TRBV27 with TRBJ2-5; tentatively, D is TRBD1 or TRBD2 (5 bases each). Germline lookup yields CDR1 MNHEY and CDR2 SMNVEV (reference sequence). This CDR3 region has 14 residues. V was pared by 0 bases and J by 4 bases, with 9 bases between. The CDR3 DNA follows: TGTGCCAGCAGTTTATCGGGGGTGGGAGAGACCCAGTACTTC. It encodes CASSLSGVGETQYF.

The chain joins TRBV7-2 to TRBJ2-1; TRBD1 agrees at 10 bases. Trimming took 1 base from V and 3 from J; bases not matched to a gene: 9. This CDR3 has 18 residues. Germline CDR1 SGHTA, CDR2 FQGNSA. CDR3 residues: CASSLVPATGGFYNEQFF. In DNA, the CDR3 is TGTGCCAGCAGCTTAGTGCCAGCGACAGGGGGCTTCTACAATGAGCAGTTCTTC.

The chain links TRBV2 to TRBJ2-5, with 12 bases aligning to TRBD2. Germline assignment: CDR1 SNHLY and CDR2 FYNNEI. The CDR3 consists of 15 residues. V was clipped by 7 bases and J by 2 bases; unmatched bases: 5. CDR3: CASTPGLAGQETQYF. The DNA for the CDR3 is TGTGCCAGCACCCCCGGACTAGCGGGGCAAGAGACCCAGTACTTC.